This record covers a single T cell receptor beta chain. The antigen remains undetermined. The entry originates in a study of PD-1 blockade in classical Hodgkin lymphoma. General study results and limits: The baseline diversity of complete responders showed similarity to that of newly diagnosed patients. Before treatment, TCR diversity in newly diagnosed patients was reportedly lower than in healthy donors. Diversity in CD4+ TCRs, unlike that measured in CD8+ TCRs, had risen significantly by C4D1.

Time point here: cycle 4 day 1 (C4D1), after less than seven weeks of nivolumab. Relapses following autologous stem cell transplantation were seen in all patients, with brentuximab vedotin exposure varying. Isolation of CD4+ T cells from thawed PBMCs was performed by magnetic negative selection. Trimming removed 5 bases from V and 5 bases from J, with 15 bases in between. CDR1 SNHLY and CDR2 FYNNEI come from the germline V gene. The CDR3 contains 14 residues. TCRdb keeps only in-frame clones here, not all; method: immunoSEQ multiplex PCR. The sample holds about 13,000 clones; about 80% are singletons and the top ten take 0.75% to 0.95%.

The clonotype comes from a human donor with classical Hodgkin lymphoma. Source: CD4+ T cells from blood, taken before the fourth cycle of nivolumab. The chain combines TRBV2 with TRBJ1-1; D unclear. The CDR3, as DNA: TGTGCCAGCAGTCGGACTTACCAAAGGACTGAAGCTTTCTTT. Translating it yields CASSRTYQRTEAFF. Full variable domain (missing parts from reference TRBV2 and TRBJ1-1): EPEVTQTPSHQVTQMGQEVILRCVPISNHLYFYWYRQILGQKVEFLVSFYNNEISEKSEIFDDQFSVERPDGSNFTLKIRSTKLEDSAMYFCASSRTYQRTEAFFGQGTRLTVV.